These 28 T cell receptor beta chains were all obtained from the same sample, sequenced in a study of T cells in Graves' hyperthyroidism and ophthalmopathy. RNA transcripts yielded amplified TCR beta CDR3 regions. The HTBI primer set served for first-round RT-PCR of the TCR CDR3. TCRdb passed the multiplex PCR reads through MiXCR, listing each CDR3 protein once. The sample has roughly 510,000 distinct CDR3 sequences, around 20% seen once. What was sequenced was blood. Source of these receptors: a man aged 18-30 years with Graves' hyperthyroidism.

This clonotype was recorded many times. The CDR3 sequence is CASSLARDGGPGNEQYF. The DNA of the CDR3 is TGTGCCAGCAGCTTAGCGAGAGACGGGGGACCGGGGAACGAGCAGTACTTC. The chain recombines TRBV7-2 with TRBJ2-7; TRBD2 is a possible D gene (6 bases). Germline CDR1 SGHTA, CDR2 FQGNSA. This CDR3 comprises 17 residues. The V end lost 0 bases, the J end lost 5 bases, and 20 bases lay between the germline ends.

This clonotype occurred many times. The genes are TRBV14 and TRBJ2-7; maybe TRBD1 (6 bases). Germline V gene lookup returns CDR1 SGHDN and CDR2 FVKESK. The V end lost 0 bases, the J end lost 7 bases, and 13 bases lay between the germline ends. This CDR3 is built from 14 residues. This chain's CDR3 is CASSQEGHSREQYF. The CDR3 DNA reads TGTGCCAGCAGCCAAGAGGGACACTCTCGGGAGCAGTACTTC.

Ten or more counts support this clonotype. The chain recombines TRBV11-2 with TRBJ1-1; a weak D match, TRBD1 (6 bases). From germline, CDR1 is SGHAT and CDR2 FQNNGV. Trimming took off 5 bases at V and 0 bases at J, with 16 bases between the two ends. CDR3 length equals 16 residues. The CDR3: CASSLAGDALNTEAFF. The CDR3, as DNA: TGTGCCAGCAGCCTTGCAGGGGACGCCCTGAACACTGAAGCTTTCTTT.

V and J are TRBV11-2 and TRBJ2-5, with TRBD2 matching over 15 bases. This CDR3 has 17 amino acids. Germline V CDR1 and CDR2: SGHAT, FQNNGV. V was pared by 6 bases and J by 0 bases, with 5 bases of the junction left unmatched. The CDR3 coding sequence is TGTGCCAGCAGGACCGGACTAGCGGGGGGGAACCAAGAGACCCAGTACTTC. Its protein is CASRTGLAGGNQETQYF.

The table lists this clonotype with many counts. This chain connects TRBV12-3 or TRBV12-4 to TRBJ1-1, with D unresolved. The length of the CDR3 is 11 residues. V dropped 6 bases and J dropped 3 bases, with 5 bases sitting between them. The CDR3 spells CASRQDTEAFF. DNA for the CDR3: TGTGCCAGCAGACAAGACACTGAAGCTTTCTTT.

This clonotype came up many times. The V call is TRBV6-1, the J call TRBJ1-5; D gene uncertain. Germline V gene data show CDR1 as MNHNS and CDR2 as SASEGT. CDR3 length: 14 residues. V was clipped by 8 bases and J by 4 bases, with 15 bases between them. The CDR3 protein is CASGAGPLNQPQHF. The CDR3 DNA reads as TGTGCCAGCGGTGCAGGACCACTTAATCAGCCCCAGCATTTT.

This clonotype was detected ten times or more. CDR3 DNA: TGCAGTGCTAACCCTAGACTGACAGGGAGCTATGGCTACACCTTC. It translates to CSANPRLTGSYGYTF. The chain is built from TRBV20-1 and TRBJ1-2; 7 positions agree with TRBD1. This CDR3 has 15 amino acids. Germline CDR1 and CDR2: DFQATT and SNEGSKA (reference sequence). Germline trimming cut 4 bases from V and 4 bases from J; bases unmatched to any gene: 12.

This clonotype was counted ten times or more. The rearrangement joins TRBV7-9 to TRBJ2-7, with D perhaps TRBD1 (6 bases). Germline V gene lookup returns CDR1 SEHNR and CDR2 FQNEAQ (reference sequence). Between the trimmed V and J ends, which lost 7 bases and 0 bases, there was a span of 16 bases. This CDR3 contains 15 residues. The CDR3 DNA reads TGTGCCAGCACCGCTACCAGGGGTAACTCCTACGAGCAGTACTTC. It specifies CASTATRGNSYEQYF. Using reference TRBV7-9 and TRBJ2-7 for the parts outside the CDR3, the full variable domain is DTGVSQNPRHKITKRGQNVTFRCDPISEHNRLYWYRQTLGQGPEFLTYFQNEAQLEKSRLLSDRFSAERPKGSFSTLEIQRTEQGDSAMYLCASTATRGNSYEQYFGPGTRLTVT.

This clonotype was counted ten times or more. Here the CDR3 DNA reads TGTGCCAGTAGTGGGTATAACGACGGCAATCAGCCCCAGCATTTT. This encodes CASSGYNDGNQPQHF. The V call is TRBV19, the J call TRBJ1-5; D uncertain. CDR1 is LNHDA and CDR2 is SQIVND in the germline V gene (reference sequence). The CDR3 spans 15 residues. V was cut by 5 bases and J by 2 bases, with 13 bases left in between.

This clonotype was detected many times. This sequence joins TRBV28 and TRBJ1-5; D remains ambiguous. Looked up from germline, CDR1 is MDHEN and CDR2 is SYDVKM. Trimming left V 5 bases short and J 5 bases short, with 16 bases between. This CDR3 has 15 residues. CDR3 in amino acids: CASSPLRVGHQPQHF. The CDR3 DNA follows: TGTGCCAGCAGTCCCCTTCGGGTAGGGCATCAGCCCCAGCATTTT.

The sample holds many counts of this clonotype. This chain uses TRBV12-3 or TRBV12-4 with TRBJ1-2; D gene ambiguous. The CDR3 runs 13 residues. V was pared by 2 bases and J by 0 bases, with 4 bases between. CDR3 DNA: TGTGCCAGCAGTTTAAGTGCTAACTATGGCTACACCTTC. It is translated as CASSLSANYGYTF.

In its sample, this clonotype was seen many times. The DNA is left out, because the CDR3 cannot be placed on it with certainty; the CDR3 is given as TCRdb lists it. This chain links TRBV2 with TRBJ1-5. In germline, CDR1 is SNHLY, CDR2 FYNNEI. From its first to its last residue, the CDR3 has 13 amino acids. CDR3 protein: CASSSSGGQPQHF.

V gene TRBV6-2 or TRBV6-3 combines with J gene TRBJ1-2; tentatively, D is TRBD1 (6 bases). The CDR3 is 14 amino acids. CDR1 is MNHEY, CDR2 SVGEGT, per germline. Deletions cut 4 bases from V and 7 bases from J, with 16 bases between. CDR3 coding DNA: TGTGCCAGCAGTTGCGGGACACGTCGTTGTGGCTACACCTTC. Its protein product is CASSCGTRRCGYTF.

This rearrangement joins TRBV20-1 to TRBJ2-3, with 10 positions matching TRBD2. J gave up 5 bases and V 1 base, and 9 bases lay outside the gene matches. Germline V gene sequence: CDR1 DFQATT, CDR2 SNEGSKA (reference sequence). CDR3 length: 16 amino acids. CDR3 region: CSARVQAGGPVDTQYF. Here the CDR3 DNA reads TGCAGTGCTAGAGTCCAAGCGGGGGGGCCAGTAGATACGCAGTATTTT.

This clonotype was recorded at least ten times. CDR3 in amino acids: CASTARGNTEAFF. CDR3 DNA: TGTGCCAGCACAGCGCGTGGGAACACTGAAGCTTTCTTT. The V and J genes are TRBV6-1 and TRBJ1-1; D gene ambiguous. Trimming took off 7 bases at V and 1 base at J, with 10 bases between the two ends. The CDR3 spans 13 residues. In germline, CDR1 is MNHNS, CDR2 SASEGT.

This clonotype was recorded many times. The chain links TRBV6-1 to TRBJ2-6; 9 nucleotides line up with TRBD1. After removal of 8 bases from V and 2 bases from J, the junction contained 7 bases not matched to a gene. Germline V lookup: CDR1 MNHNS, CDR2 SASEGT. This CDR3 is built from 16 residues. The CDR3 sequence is CASGTGPLPGANVLTF. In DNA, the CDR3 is TGTGCCAGCGGGACAGGGCCCCTCCCTGGGGCCAACGTCCTGACTTTC.

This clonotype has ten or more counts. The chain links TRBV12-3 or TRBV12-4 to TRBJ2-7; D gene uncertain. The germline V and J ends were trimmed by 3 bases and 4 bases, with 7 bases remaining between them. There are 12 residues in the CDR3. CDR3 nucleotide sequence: TGTGCCAGCAGTTTTTACGGGTACGAGCAGTACTTC. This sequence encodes CASSFYGYEQYF.

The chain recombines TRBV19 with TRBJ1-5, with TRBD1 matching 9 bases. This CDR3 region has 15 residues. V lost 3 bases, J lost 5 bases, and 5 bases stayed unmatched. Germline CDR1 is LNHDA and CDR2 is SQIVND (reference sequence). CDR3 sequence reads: CASSMGRTGDQPQHF. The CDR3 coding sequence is TGTGCCAGTAGTATGGGCCGGACAGGGGATCAGCCCCAGCATTTT.

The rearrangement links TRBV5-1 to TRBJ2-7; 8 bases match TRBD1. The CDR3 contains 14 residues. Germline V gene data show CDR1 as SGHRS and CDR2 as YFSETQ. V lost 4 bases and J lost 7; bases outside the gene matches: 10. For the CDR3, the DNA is TGCGCCAGCAGCGGCTGGACAGGGTCTCGGGAGCAGTACTTC. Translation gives CASSGWTGSREQYF.

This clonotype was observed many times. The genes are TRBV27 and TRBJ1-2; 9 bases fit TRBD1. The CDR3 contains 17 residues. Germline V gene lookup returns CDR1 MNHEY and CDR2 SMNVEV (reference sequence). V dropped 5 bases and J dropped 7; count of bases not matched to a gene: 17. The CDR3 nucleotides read TGTGCCAGCAGTCAAGAAGGGACAGGGACTCTCCTTGGTGGCTACACCTTC. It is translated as CASSQEGTGTLLGGYTF.

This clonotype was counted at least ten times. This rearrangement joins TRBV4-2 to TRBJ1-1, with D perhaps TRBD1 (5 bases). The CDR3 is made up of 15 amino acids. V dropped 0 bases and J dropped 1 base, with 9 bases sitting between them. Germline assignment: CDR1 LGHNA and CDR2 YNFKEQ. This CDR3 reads CASSQDPGPNTEAFF. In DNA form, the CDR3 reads TGTGCCAGCAGCCAAGATCCAGGGCCGAACACTGAAGCTTTCTTT.

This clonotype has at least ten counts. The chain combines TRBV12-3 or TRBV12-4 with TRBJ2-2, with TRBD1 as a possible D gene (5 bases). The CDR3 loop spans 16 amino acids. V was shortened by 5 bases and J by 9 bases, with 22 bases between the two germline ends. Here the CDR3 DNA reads TGTGCCAGCAGTCTCGCCTTAATAGGGGAAGAGAGGGAGCTGTTTTTT. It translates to CASSLALIGEERELFF.

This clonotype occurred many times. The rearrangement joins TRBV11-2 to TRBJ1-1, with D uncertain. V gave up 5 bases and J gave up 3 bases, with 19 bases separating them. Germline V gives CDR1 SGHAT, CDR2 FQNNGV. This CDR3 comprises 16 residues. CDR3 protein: CASSLNGVLWDTEAFF. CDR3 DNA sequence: TGTGCCAGCAGCCTGAACGGGGTGCTATGGGACACTGAAGCTTTCTTT. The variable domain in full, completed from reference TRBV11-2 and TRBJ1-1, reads EAGVAQSPRYKIIEKRQSVAFWCNPISGHATLYWYQQILGQGPKLLIQFQNNGVVDDSQLPKDRFSAERLKGVDSTLKIQPAKLEDSAVYLCASSLNGVLWDTEAFFGQGTRLTVV.

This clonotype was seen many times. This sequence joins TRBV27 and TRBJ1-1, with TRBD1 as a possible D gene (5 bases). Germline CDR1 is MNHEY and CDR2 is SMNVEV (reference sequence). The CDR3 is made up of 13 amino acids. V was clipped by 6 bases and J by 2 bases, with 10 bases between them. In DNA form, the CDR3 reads TGTGCCAGCAGCCACCAGGGAAACACTGAAGCTTTCTTT. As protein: CASSHQGNTEAFF.

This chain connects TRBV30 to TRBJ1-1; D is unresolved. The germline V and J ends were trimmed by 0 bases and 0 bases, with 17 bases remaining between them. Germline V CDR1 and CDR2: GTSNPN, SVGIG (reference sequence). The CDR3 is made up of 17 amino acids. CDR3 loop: CAWSVRVGAKMNTEAFF. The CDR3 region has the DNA TGTGCCTGGAGTGTACGGGTCGGAGCGAAGATGAACACTGAAGCTTTCTTT.

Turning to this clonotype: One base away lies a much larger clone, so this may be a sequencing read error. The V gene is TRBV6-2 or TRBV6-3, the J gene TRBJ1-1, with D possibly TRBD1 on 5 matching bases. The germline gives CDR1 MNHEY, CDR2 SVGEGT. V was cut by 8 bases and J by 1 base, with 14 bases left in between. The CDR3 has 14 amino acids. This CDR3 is CASLEGDGNTEAFF. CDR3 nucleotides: TGTGCCAGCCTCGAAGGGGATGGGAACACTGAAGCTTTCTTT.

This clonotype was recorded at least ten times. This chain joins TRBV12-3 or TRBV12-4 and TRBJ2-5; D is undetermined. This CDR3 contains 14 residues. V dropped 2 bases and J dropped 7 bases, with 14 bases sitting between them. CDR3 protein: CASSLNPDRGTQYF. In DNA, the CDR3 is TGTGCCAGCAGTTTAAACCCGGATCGTGGGACCCAGTACTTC.

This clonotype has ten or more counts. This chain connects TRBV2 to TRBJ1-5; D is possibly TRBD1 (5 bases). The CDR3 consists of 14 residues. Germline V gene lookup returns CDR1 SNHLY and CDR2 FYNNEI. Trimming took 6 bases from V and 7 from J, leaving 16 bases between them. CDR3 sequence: CASREGKAYQPQHF. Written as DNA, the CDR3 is TGTGCCAGCAGAGAGGGGAAGGCGTACCAGCCCCAGCATTTT. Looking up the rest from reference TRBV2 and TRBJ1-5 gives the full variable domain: EPEVTQTPSHQVTQMGQEVILRCVPISNHLYFYWYRQILGQKVEFLVSFYNNEISEKSEIFDDQFSVERPDGSNFTLKIRSTKLEDSAMYFCASREGKAYQPQHFGDGTRLSIL.